Listed below are T cell receptor beta chains from one sample, sequenced in a study of spatial heterogeneity in lung cancer. TCRdb independently ran MiXCR on the 5' RACE reads; one entry per CDR3 protein. The table includes over 15,000 distinct CDR3 sequences, under 10% detected once. The sample here was PBMCs, taken at follow-up. These TCRs come from a male donor with early-stage non-small cell lung cancer. CDR3s include the opening cysteine and the closing phenylalanine or tryptophan. A D gene is named only where the DNA matches it firmly. Part of the rows lack a size; the others show once, few, many or a class for expanded clones.

v_gene	d_gene	j_gene	abundance	CDR3aa	CDR3nt
TRBV5-6	.	TRBJ2-7	.	CASSSFPGSKGEQYF	TGTGCCAGCAGCTCATTTCCCGGGTCCAAGGGGGAGCAGTACTTC
TRBV7-8	.	TRBJ2-1	.	CASSLVLARYNEQFF	TGTGCCAGCAGCTTAGTCCTAGCGAGATACAATGAGCAGTTCTTC
TRBV7-2	.	TRBJ1-4	many	CASSLEMTGKLFF	TGTGCCAGCAGCTTAGAAATGACGGGAAAACTGTTTTTT
TRBV29-1	.	TRBJ2-7	.	CSTRTAPYEQYF	TGCAGCACCCGGACGGCCCCCTACGAGCAGTACTTC
TRBV6-2/TRBV6-3	.	TRBJ2-1	.	CASRYDSYNEQFF	TGTGCCAGCAGATACGACAGCTACAATGAGCAGTTCTTC
TRBV6-5	.	TRBJ2-1	many	CASSTPGNEQFF	TGTGCCAGCAGTACACCCGGGAATGAGCAGTTCTTC
TRBV29-1	.	TRBJ2-1	.	CSVESLGTYNEQFF	TGCAGCGTTGAATCTCTCGGGACCTACAATGAGCAGTTCTTC
TRBV10-3	.	TRBJ2-7	medium-sized	CAISESSYEQYF	TGTGCCATCAGTGAGTCTAGTTACGAGCAGTACTTC
TRBV4-2	.	TRBJ2-2	many	CASSQVELAGELFF	TGTGCCAGCAGCCAAGTAGAACTCGCTGGGGAGCTGTTTTTT
TRBV5-4	.	TRBJ2-1	few	CASSPRRGGGNEQFF	TGTGCCAGCAGCCCCCGAAGGGGGGGCGGCAATGAGCAGTTCTTC
TRBV7-2	.	TRBJ1-4	many	CASSLQEGTNEKLFF	TGTGCCAGCAGCTTACAGGAGGGGACTAATGAAAAACTGTTTTTT
TRBV20-1	.	TRBJ2-7	many	CSATSDDSYEQYF	TGCAGTGCTACGTCCGACGATTCCTACGAGCAGTACTTC
TRBV12-5	TRBD2	TRBJ2-1	few	CASGLATRWGMGTSGRINEQFF	TGTGCTAGTGGTTTGGCCACCCGGTGGGGGATGGGGACTAGCGGGAGGATCAATGAGCAGTTCTTC
TRBV19	.	TRBJ1-5	few	CASTPVELQPQHF	TGTGCCAGTACCCCTGTAGAGCTACAGCCCCAGCATTTT
TRBV6-4	.	TRBJ2-2	many	CASSLGTSTGELFF	TGTGCCAGCAGCCTTGGGACTTCCACCGGGGAGCTGTTTTTT
TRBV19	.	TRBJ1-2	many	CATGMLGGYTF	TGTGCCACTGGGATGCTCGGTGGCTACACCTTC
TRBV2	.	TRBJ2-1	many	CASSYTGPLPFF	TGTGCCAGCAGTTATACAGGACCTCTGCCGTTCTTC
TRBV6-5	.	TRBJ2-2	many	CASSFSGWRGGAGELFF	TGTGCCAGCAGTTTCTCGGGCTGGCGGGGTGGGGCCGGGGAGCTGTTTTTT
TRBV4-2	.	TRBJ2-7	many	CASSQGQGDSSYEQYF	TGTGCCAGCAGCCAAGGGCAGGGCGACAGCTCCTACGAGCAGTACTTC
TRBV5-1	.	TRBJ2-7	many	CASIRDTGSEQYF	TGCGCCAGCATCCGGGACACTGGGTCCGAGCAGTACTTC
TRBV9	.	TRBJ2-1	.	CASSVAWSPPTNEQFF	TGTGCCAGCAGCGTAGCATGGTCCCCCCCTACCAATGAGCAGTTCTTC
TRBV12-3/TRBV12-4	.	TRBJ1-5	.	CASSFKSNQPQHF	TGTGCCAGCAGTTTTAAGAGCAATCAGCCCCAGCATTTT
TRBV27	.	TRBJ1-2	many	CASSPQAFNYGYTF	TGTGCCAGCAGTCCCCAGGCTTTTAACTATGGCTACACCTTC
TRBV24-1	.	TRBJ2-3	many	CATSRAGRTDTQYF	TGTGCCACCAGCAGGGCCGGTCGCACAGATACGCAGTATTTT
TRBV28	TRBD1	TRBJ2-1	many	CASSSPTGTAYNEQFF	TGTGCCAGCAGTTCCCCGACCGGGACAGCCTACAATGAGCAGTTCTTC
TRBV29-1	.	TRBJ2-1	few	CSVEYLPGANNEQFF	TGCAGCGTTGAATATCTCCCGGGAGCCAACAATGAGCAGTTCTTC
TRBV6-4	.	TRBJ2-7	many	CASSDSTGPGGYEQYF	TGTGCCAGCAGTGACTCGACGGGGCCCGGGGGCTACGAGCAGTACTTC
TRBV3-1	TRBD2	TRBJ2-1	medium-sized	CASSLGLVKFF	TGTGCCAGCAGCCTAGGACTAGTGAAGTTCTTC
TRBV7-9	TRBD2	TRBJ2-7	.	CASSPCGRVGEQYF	TGTGCCAGCAGCCCGTGCGGGAGGGTTGGAGAGCAGTACTTC
TRBV2	TRBD2	TRBJ2-7	many	CASRRTSGPLLHYEQYF	TGTGCCAGCAGGAGGACTAGCGGCCCCCTTCTTCACTACGAGCAGTACTTC
TRBV10-3	TRBD1	TRBJ1-2	.	CAISGTGEGLGYTF	TGTGCCATCAGCGGAACAGGGGAGGGGCTCGGCTACACCTTC
TRBV11-3	.	TRBJ2-1	many	CASSLGRRGASYNEQFF	TGTGCCAGCAGCTTAGGGCGGCGGGGAGCATCCTACAATGAGCAGTTCTTC
TRBV4-1	.	TRBJ1-2	medium-sized	CASSFKGSGYTF	TGCGCCAGCAGCTTCAAAGGGTCTGGCTACACCTTC
TRBV12-3/TRBV12-4	.	TRBJ1-5	medium-sized	CASSLFGTNQPQHF	TGTGCCAGCAGTTTATTCGGGACAAATCAGCCCCAGCATTTT
TRBV7-2	.	TRBJ1-2	many	CASSLARSAYYGYTF	TGTGCCAGCAGCTTAGCGCGGTCAGCATACTATGGCTACACCTTC
TRBV19	.	TRBJ2-7	.	CASSIEAGVSYEQYF	TGTGCCAGTAGTATAGAAGCAGGGGTCTCCTACGAGCAGTACTTC
TRBV19	.	TRBJ2-2	few	CASSILWGTGELFF	TGTGCCAGTAGTATCCTGTGGGGGACCGGGGAGCTGTTTTTT
TRBV2	.	TRBJ2-7	.	CASSVAYEQYF	TGTGCCAGCAGTGTAGCCTACGAGCAGTACTTC
TRBV29-1	.	TRBJ2-4	medium-sized	CSVEDVDSAKNIQYF	TGCAGCGTTGAAGATGTGGACAGTGCCAAAAACATTCAGTACTTC
TRBV7-2	TRBD2	TRBJ2-2	.	CASSFRLAGRIGELFF	TGTGCCAGCAGCTTCCGCCTAGCGGGACGGATCGGGGAGCTGTTTTTT
TRBV2	.	TRBJ1-1	few	CASGPGTRLEAFF	TGTGCCAGCGGCCCAGGGACAAGGTTAGAAGCTTTCTTT
TRBV20-1	.	TRBJ2-7	many	CSARDLGSWVNEQYF	TGCAGTGCTAGAGATCTGGGTAGCTGGGTTAACGAGCAGTACTTC
TRBV12-3/TRBV12-4	.	TRBJ2-3	.	CASSLAGSTQYF	TGTGCCAGCAGTTTGGCAGGGAGTACGCAGTATTTT
TRBV7-8	.	TRBJ2-3	medium-sized	CASSFRSTIADTQYF	TGTGCCAGCAGCTTTCGGTCGACGATAGCAGATACGCAGTATTTT
TRBV29-1	TRBD1	TRBJ1-3	many	CSVEDGQGGNTIYF	TGCAGCGTTGAAGATGGACAGGGCGGAAACACCATATATTTT
TRBV7-9	.	TRBJ1-5	many	CASSLVGGNQPQHF	TGTGCCAGCAGCTTAGTTGGCGGGAATCAGCCCCAGCATTTT
TRBV7-2	TRBD1	TRBJ1-2	few	CASTIRQGGSGGYTF	TGTGCCAGCACCATCCGACAGGGAGGCTCAGGGGGCTACACCTTC
TRBV4-2	.	TRBJ2-7	few	CASSQGPDSYSYEQYF	TGTGCCAGCAGCCAAGGGCCCGACTCTTACAGCTACGAGCAGTACTTC
TRBV5-1	.	TRBJ2-7	many	CASSLSPFSYEQYF	TGCGCCAGCAGCTTGAGCCCCTTCTCCTACGAGCAGTACTTC
TRBV28	TRBD1	TRBJ2-7	many	CASSLDSRDRAIEQYF	TGTGCCAGCAGTTTAGATTCGCGGGACAGGGCTATCGAGCAGTACTTC
TRBV6-2/TRBV6-3	.	TRBJ1-1	medium-sized	CASSYSARGSFF	TGTGCCAGCAGTTACTCGGCGAGGGGGTCTTTCTTT
TRBV19	.	TRBJ1-3	few	CASSITGHPDSGNTIYF	TGTGCCAGTAGTATAACTGGACATCCGGACTCTGGAAACACCATATATTTT
TRBV7-8	.	TRBJ2-5	.	CASSRTEETQYF	TGTGCCAGCAGCCGGACAGAAGAGACCCAGTACTTC
TRBV20-1	.	TRBJ2-3	.	CSASGAWIGTNTQYF	TGCAGTGCTAGCGGGGCCTGGATAGGTACAAATACGCAGTATTTT
TRBV7-2	TRBD1	TRBJ1-4	many	CASSLFDRGEKLFF	TGTGCCAGCAGCTTATTTGACAGGGGTGAAAAACTGTTTTTT
TRBV7-9	.	TRBJ2-2	.	CASSLLTEGAGELFF	TGTGCCAGCAGCTTACTAACTGAGGGGGCCGGGGAGCTGTTTTTT
TRBV6-2/TRBV6-3	TRBD2	TRBJ2-3	many	CASRPLGSGGRDTQYF	TGTGCCAGCAGGCCCCTTGGGAGCGGGGGCAGGGATACGCAGTATTTT
TRBV10-3	.	TRBJ2-3	many	CAISESGTDTQYF	TGTGCCATCAGTGAGTCTGGTACAGATACGCAGTATTTT
TRBV20-1	.	TRBJ2-7	medium-sized	CSASTSFYEQYF	TGCAGTGCTAGTACCAGCTTCTACGAGCAGTACTTC